The 13 T cell receptor beta chains listed next were all sequenced from one sample in a study of CD8+CD57+ T cells in acquired aplastic anemia. Individuals selected for sequencing had exhibited CD8+CD57+ cell expansion on flow cytometry. TCR beta VDJ and CDR3 profiles were obtained from a genomic DNA template. TCRdb processed the reads anew with MiXCR; each CDR3 protein has one entry. Of 170,000 or so distinct CDR3 sequences in the sample, roughly 65% were seen once. The sample consisted of sorted CD4+, CD8+, or CD8+CD57+ T cells (not recorded which) from PBMCs. These TCRs come from a human donor with aplastic anemia.

In its sample, this clonotype was seen a few times. This rearrangement joins TRBV7-9 to TRBJ1-6; D unclear. The germline V gene encodes CDR1 SEHNR and CDR2 FQNEAQ (reference sequence). The CDR3 loop spans 15 amino acids. Trimming removed 9 bases from V and 7 bases from J, with 19 bases in between. Here the CDR3 reads CASDDSLLGNSPLHF. CDR3 DNA: TGTGCCAGTGACGATTCATTGCTGGGGAATTCACCCCTCCACTTT.

V and J are TRBV19 and TRBJ2-7; tentative D call: TRBD2 (6 bases). With 4 bases removed from V and 6 bases from J, the gap between germline ends came to 19 bases. The CDR3 contains 15 residues. Germline CDR1 is LNHDA and CDR2 is SQIVND (reference sequence). The DNA of the CDR3 is TGTGCCAGTAGTACCAACCGTATCGGGAGATCCGAGCAGTACTTC. The encoded protein is CASSTNRIGRSEQYF.

V usage is TRBV9 and J usage is TRBJ2-7; D unclear. Germline V gene data show CDR1 as SGDLS and CDR2 as YYNGEE. Trimming removed 5 bases at V and 1 base at J, with 13 bases between. The CDR3 covers 14 residues. CDR3 coding DNA: TGTGCCAGCAGTTCCACCCCCCCGTCCTACGAGCAGTACTTC. It translates to CASSSTPPSYEQYF.

This clonotype was seen repeatedly, ten times or more. V gene TRBV4-1 combines with J gene TRBJ2-1, with 8 bases aligning to TRBD1. The J segment lost 8 bases and the V segment lost 0 bases, leaving 9 bases of the junction unmatched. CDR1 and CDR2 from the germline V gene are MGHRA and YSYEKL. The CDR3 sequence is 16 residues long. The CDR3 coding sequence is TGCGCCAGCAGCCAAGAGCTCCAGGGGGCTAGGGATGAGCAGTTCTTC. Translation gives CASSQELQGARDEQFF.

V gene TRBV7-2 combines with J gene TRBJ1-1; the D gene is possibly TRBD1 (5 bases). V was clipped by 5 bases and J by 2 bases, with 9 bases between them. This CDR3 has 13 amino acids. Germline CDR1 SGHTA, CDR2 FQGNSA. CDR3 residues: CASSRQINTEAFF. As DNA, the CDR3 is TGTGCCAGCAGCCGACAGATTAACACTGAAGCTTTCTTT.

This clonotype was recorded many times. The chain uses TRBV19 and TRBJ2-7, with 8 nucleotides matching TRBD1. After removal of 10 bases from V and 4 bases from J, the junction contained 12 bases not matched to a gene. Germline CDR1 LNHDA, CDR2 SQIVND (reference sequence). The CDR3 has 14 amino acids. CDR3 residues: CATRAPGQVYEQYF. CDR3 sequence (DNA): TGTGCCACCAGGGCGCCGGGACAGGTTTACGAGCAGTACTTC.

This clonotype appeared many times. This chain connects TRBV4-1 to TRBJ1-2; possibly TRBD1 for D (5 bases). Per germline, CDR1 MGHRA and CDR2 YSYEKL. V lost 0 bases and J 2 bases, leaving 13 bases between the germline ends. The CDR3 runs to 16 residues. CDR3 coding DNA: TGCGCCAGCAGCCAAGAGCCCTTGAAGGGGAACTATGGCTACACCTTC. Protein: CASSQEPLKGNYGYTF.

V gene TRBV24-1 combines with J gene TRBJ1-4; TRBD1 is a possible D gene (5 bases). The germline V gene has CDR1 KGHDR and CDR2 SFDVKD. There are 14 residues in the CDR3. V dropped 7 bases and J dropped 0 bases, with 8 bases sitting between them. The CDR3 loop is CATSDRSTNEKLFF. CDR3 bases: TGTGCCACCAGCGACAGATCAACTAATGAAAAACTGTTTTTT.

J is TRBJ1-1 and V is TRBV7-2; D unresolved. Germline CDR1 is SGHTA and CDR2 is FQGNSA. The V and J ends lost 0 bases and 5 bases respectively, with 7 bases between them. This CDR3 spans 13 amino acids. CDR3 sequence reads: CASSLAVKTEAFF. The CDR3, as DNA: TGTGCCAGCAGCTTAGCAGTTAAGACTGAAGCTTTCTTT. The full variable domain, in which reference TRBV7-2 and TRBJ1-1 provide the parts outside the CDR3, is GAGVSQSPSNKVTEKGKDVELRCDPISGHTALYWYRQSLGQGLEFLIYFQGNSAPDKSGLPSDRFSAERTGGSVSTLTIQRTQQEDSAVYLCASSLAVKTEAFFGQGTRLTVV.

This clonotype was observed many times. The chain carries TRBV4-1 and TRBJ2-5; TRBD2 matches 8 bases. Germline CDR1 is MGHRA and CDR2 is YSYEKL. The length of the CDR3 is 15 residues. V lost 1 base, J lost 4 bases, and 5 bases stayed unmatched. In nucleotides, the CDR3 is TGCGCCAGCAGCCAAGGCGGCGGGGGGTTAGAGACCCAGTACTTC. This gives the protein CASSQGGGGLETQYF.

A few counts support this clonotype. This sequence joins TRBV7-2 and TRBJ2-7, with a weak D call TRBD1 (5 bases). The CDR3 length is 15 residues. The germline CDR1 and CDR2 sequences are SGHTA and FQGNSA. The V and J ends lost 5 bases and 4 bases respectively, with 18 bases between them. CDR3 in amino acids: CASSTSGAPTYEQYF. The CDR3 DNA sequence: TGTGCCAGCAGCACCAGTGGGGCGCCCACTTACGAGCAGTACTTC. The variable domain in full, with the rest retrieved from reference TRBV7-2 and TRBJ2-7, is GAGVSQSPSNKVTEKGKDVELRCDPISGHTALYWYRQSLGQGLEFLIYFQGNSAPDKSGLPSDRFSAERTGGSVSTLTIQRTQQEDSAVYLCASSTSGAPTYEQYFGPGTRLTVT.

V usage is TRBV20-1 and J usage is TRBJ1-3; D call uncertain. Trimming shortened V by 2 bases and J by 0 bases, and 5 bases separated the two germline ends. This CDR3 has 13 residues. Germline CDR1 DFQATT, CDR2 SNEGSKA (reference sequence). CDR3 amino acids: CSARPPSGNTIYF. Written as DNA, the CDR3 is TGCAGTGCTAGACCCCCCTCTGGAAACACCATATATTTT.

The rearrangement joins TRBV19 to TRBJ2-2; 9 bases fit TRBD1. The CDR3 extends over 16 amino acids. The J segment lost 3 bases and the V segment lost 5 bases, leaving 7 bases of the junction unmatched. Germline CDR1 LNHDA, CDR2 SQIVND (reference sequence). CDR3 nucleotides: TGTGCCAGTAGTCCAAACAGGGGGCAAGACACCGGGGAGCTGTTTTTT. This gives the protein CASSPNRGQDTGELFF.